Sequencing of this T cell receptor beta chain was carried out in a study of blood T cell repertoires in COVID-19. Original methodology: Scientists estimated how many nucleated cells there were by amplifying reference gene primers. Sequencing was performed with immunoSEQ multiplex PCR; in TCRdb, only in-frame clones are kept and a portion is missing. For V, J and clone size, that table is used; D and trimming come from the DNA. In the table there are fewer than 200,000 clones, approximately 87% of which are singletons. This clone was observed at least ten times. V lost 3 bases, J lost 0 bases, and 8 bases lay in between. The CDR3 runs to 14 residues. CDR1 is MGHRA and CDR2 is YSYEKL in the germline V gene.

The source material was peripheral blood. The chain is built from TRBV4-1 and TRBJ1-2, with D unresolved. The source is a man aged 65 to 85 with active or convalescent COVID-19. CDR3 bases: TGCGCCAGCAGCCATGAGAATCCTAACTATGGCTACACCTTC. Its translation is CASSHENPNYGYTF.